The clone carrying this T cell receptor (beta chain) was counted a single time. A much larger clone sits a single nucleotide away, making a read error possible. Lacking the conserved final phenylalanine or tryptophan, this CDR3 likely reflects a read error. The sample comes from a study of Graves' ophthalmopathy and Graves' hyperthyroidism. This CDR3 is 14 amino acids long. CDR1 and CDR2 (germline): DFQATT, SNEGSKA (reference sequence). Trimming took off 5 bases at V and 1 base at J, with 14 bases between the two ends. RNA transcripts were the source from which TCR beta CDR3 regions were amplified. Second-round multiplex PCR came after first-round RT-PCR with HTBI primers. TCRdb itself ran the multiplex PCR reads through MiXCR, one entry per CDR3 protein. Of around 1.1 million distinct CDR3 sequences in the sample, 35% to 40% were seen once.

The chain couples TRBV20-1 to TRBJ1-1, with a weak D call TRBD1 (5 bases). Sample: peripheral blood or thyroid tissue (not recorded which). This clonotype was sampled from an adult man with Graves' hyperthyroidism. In DNA form, the CDR3 reads TGCAGTGCTGGCCGGGACGGCAGGAACACTGAAGCTTTCTCT. Residues: CSAGRDGRNTEAFS.